This TCR beta chain derives from a study of lymphopenia after photon versus proton radiotherapy. Germline values: CDR1 MNHNS, CDR2 SASEGT. CDR3 size: 11 residues. The V gene lost 7 bases and the J gene lost 9 bases, with 10 bases spanning the gap. Findings and limits, study-wide: Oligoclonal CD8+ Temra expansion after nadir drove photon patients' diversity drop. In patients who died, overall survival fell as post-nadir TCR diversity dropped more. Proton therapy kept repertoires fairly stable, unlike photons, which gained effector/memory cells.

With respect to this clone: Its antigen is undetermined.

Method: immunoSEQ multiplex PCR; TCRdb's copy keeps in-frame clones and lacks some. The table includes 55,000 to 70,000 clones, around 88% detected once. The TCR comes from a man aged 35 to 55 with gastric cancer. Source: peripheral blood, taken from a patient treated with photon-based radiotherapy. The rearrangement joins TRBV6-1 to TRBJ1-5, with D perhaps TRBD1 (5 bases). The chain's CDR3 is CASTEGTPQHF. The DNA for the CDR3 is TGTGCCAGCACCGAGGGGACGCCCCAGCATTTT.